This passage covers 10 T cell receptor beta chains from one sample sequenced in a study of T cells in narcolepsy. Sequenced by immunoSEQ multiplex PCR; TCRdb stores in-frame clones only, minus some. The table records about 33,000 clones, approximately 87% of them present only once. Sequencing input: CD45RA- memory CD4+ T cells from PBMCs. The receptors stem from a human donor with narcolepsy.

The chain combines TRBV27 with TRBJ1-5; a weak D match, TRBD1 (6 bases). Trimming shortened V by 2 bases and J by 2 bases, and 10 bases separated the two germline ends. This CDR3 region has 15 residues. CDR1 and CDR2 from the germline V gene are MNHEY and SMNVEV (reference sequence). The CDR3 loop reads CASSLTGRGNQPQHF. For the CDR3, the DNA is TGTGCCAGCAGTTTAACAGGGCGAGGCAATCAGCCCCAGCATTTT.

The gene calls are TRBV10-3 and TRBJ1-1; D is possibly TRBD1 (6 bases). The CDR3 spans 16 residues. With 0 bases removed from V and 2 bases from J, the gap between germline ends came to 13 bases. Germline V gene lookup returns CDR1 ENHRY and CDR2 SYGVKD. The CDR3 region has the DNA TGTGCCATCAGTGAGTCTGGGGGCGCCCAAAACACTGAAGCTTTCTTT. Translation: CAISESGGAQNTEAFF.

CDR3 sequence (DNA): TGCGCCAGCAGCTTGTTGGGACACTACGACGTAGATACGCAGTATTTT. This gives the protein CASSLLGHYDVDTQYF. The gene calls are TRBV5-1 and TRBJ2-3; D may be TRBD1 (6 bases). CDR3 length: 16 residues. The ends were cut back, 1 base at V and 5 bases at J, with 17 bases in the middle. Germline V CDR1 and CDR2: SGHRS, YFSETQ.

The V call is TRBV2, the J call TRBJ1-3; perhaps TRBD1 as D (5 bases). Trimming pared 3 bases from V and 4 bases from J, leaving 13 bases between. Germline-derived CDR1 and CDR2 are SNHLY and FYNNEI. The CDR3 covers 15 residues. CDR3 coding DNA: TGTGCCAGCAGTGAGGCCAGGGTGGCGGGAAACACCATATATTTT. As protein: CASSEARVAGNTIYF. Based on the CDR3 plus reference TRBV2 and TRBJ1-3, the full variable domain is EPEVTQTPSHQVTQMGQEVILRCVPISNHLYFYWYRQILGQKVEFLVSFYNNEISEKSEIFDDQFSVERPDGSNFTLKIRSTKLEDSAMYFCASSEARVAGNTIYFGEGSWLTVV.

The chain's CDR3 is CASSFEWPRPENEQFF. The CDR3 DNA reads as TGTGCCAGCAGCTTTGAGTGGCCTAGGCCGGAGAATGAGCAGTTCTTC. This rearrangement joins TRBV5-6 to TRBJ2-1; D remains ambiguous. CDR1 is SGHDT and CDR2 is YYEEEE in the germline V gene. The germline V and J ends were trimmed by 2 bases and 7 bases, with 19 bases remaining between them. The CDR3 consists of 16 residues.

The chain links TRBV14 to TRBJ2-4, with unresolved D. CDR3 length equals 14 residues. Per the germline V gene, CDR1 is SGHDN and CDR2 is FVKESK. V lost 4 bases and J 1 base, leaving 8 bases between the germline ends. The CDR3, as DNA: TGTGCCAGCAGCCCTGCTGGGGCCAAAAACATTCAGTACTTC. Translated, it gives CASSPAGAKNIQYF.

J is TRBJ2-1 and V is TRBV5-1, with D perhaps assigned TRBD1 or TRBD2 (5 bases each). The V end lost 7 bases, the J end lost 9 bases, and 17 bases lay between the germline ends. Germline V gives CDR1 SGHRS, CDR2 YFSETQ. The CDR3 is 13 amino acids. The CDR3 is CASGHDGGSEQFF. The CDR3 coding sequence is TGCGCCAGCGGTCATGATGGGGGTAGTGAGCAGTTCTTC.

This chain joins TRBV7-2 and TRBJ2-3; a weak D match, TRBD2 (5 bases). Deletions cut 1 base from V and 1 base from J, with 9 bases between. CDR3 size: 15 residues. Germline lookup yields CDR1 SGHTA and CDR2 FQGNSA. CDR3 region: CASSLGRRGTDTQYF. CDR3 in DNA: TGTGCCAGCAGCTTAGGTCGGCGGGGCACAGATACGCAGTATTTT. Full variable domain (outside the CDR3, taken from reference TRBV7-2 and TRBJ2-3): GAGVSQSPSNKVTEKGKDVELRCDPISGHTALYWYRQSLGQGLEFLIYFQGNSAPDKSGLPSDRFSAERTGGSVSTLTIQRTQQEDSAVYLCASSLGRRGTDTQYFGPGTRLTVL.

The chain couples TRBV2 to TRBJ1-5, with D tentatively TRBD1 (5 bases). Looked up from germline, CDR1 is SNHLY and CDR2 is FYNNEI. This CDR3 comprises 15 residues. V lost 4 bases and J lost 6, with 16 bases in between. CDR3 protein: CASSGDGLGGQPQHF. For the CDR3, the DNA is TGTGCCAGCAGTGGGGACGGCCTGGGGGGTCAGCCCCAGCATTTT.

The rearrangement joins TRBV7-2 to TRBJ1-2; TRBD1 agrees at 7 bases. V shed 4 bases and J 6 bases; nucleotides not matched to a gene: 20. CDR3 length: 18 residues. Germline V gene data show CDR1 as SGHTA and CDR2 as FQGNSA. CDR3 nucleotides: TGTGCCAGCAGCTATTCCGGGACAGCTAAAATCGGGTGGGATGGCTACACCTTC. Translation gives CASSYSGTAKIGWDGYTF.